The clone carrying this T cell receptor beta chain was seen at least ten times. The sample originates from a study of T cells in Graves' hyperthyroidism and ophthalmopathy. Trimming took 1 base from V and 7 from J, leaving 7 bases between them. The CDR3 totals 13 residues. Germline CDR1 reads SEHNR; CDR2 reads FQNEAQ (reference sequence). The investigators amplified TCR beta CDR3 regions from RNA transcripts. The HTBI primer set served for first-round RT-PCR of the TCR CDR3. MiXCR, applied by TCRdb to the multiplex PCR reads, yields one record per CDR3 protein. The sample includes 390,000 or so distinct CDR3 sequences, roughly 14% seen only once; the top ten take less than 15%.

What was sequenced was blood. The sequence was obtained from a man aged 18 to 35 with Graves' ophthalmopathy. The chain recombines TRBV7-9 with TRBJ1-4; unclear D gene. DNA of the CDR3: TGTGCCAGCAGCTTAGGGAGTGGTGAAAAACTGTTTTTT. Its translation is CASSLGSGEKLFF.